Following are 5 T cell receptor beta chains from one sample sequenced in a study of Ad26.COV2.S vaccination and SARS-CoV-2 variants. Method: immunoSEQ multiplex PCR; TCRdb's copy keeps in-frame clones and lacks some. This table holds 350,000 to 400,000 clones, approximately 90% found once. Specified treatment: 19 received Ad26.COV2.S at low or high dose, single or two shots; several received placebo; per-sample allocation not given. Sampling was done on day 63 after the first vaccine or placebo injection. The source was peripheral blood, collected in a trial of Ad26.COV2.S vaccine versus placebo. The receptors were gathered from a person between 18 and 65 years old who received the Ad26.COV2.S COVID-19 vaccine or a placebo.

The chain links TRBV9 to TRBJ1-1; TRBD1 matches 7 bases. The CDR3 has 14 residues. Germline V gives CDR1 SGDLS, CDR2 YYNGEE. Trimming took 0 bases from V and 8 from J; bases not matched to a gene: 7. CDR3 sequence: CASSVVGGGAEAFF. The CDR3 DNA reads as TGTGCCAGCAGCGTAGTTGGAGGGGGCGCGGAAGCTTTCTTT. The full variable domain, with the rest looked up from reference TRBV9 and TRBJ1-1, is DSGVTQTPKHLITATGQRVTLRCSPRSGDLSVYWYQQSLDQGLQFLIQYYNGEERAKGNILERFSAQQFPDLHSELNLSSLELGDSALYFCASSVVGGGAEAFFGQGTRLTVV.

The chain is built from TRBV4-2 and TRBJ2-7; D unclear. The V and J ends lost 4 bases and 2 bases respectively, with 24 bases between them. The CDR3 has 18 residues. CDR1 and CDR2 from the germline V gene are LGHNA and YNFKEQ. This CDR3 reads CASSPSWTRSLDTYEQYF. In nucleotides, the CDR3 is TGTGCCAGCAGCCCCTCTTGGACCAGATCCTTAGATACCTACGAGCAGTACTTC.

The V call is TRBV25-1, the J call TRBJ2-1; TRBD2 aligns across 7 bases. The CDR3 loop spans 13 amino acids. The germline V gene has CDR1 MGHDK and CDR2 SYGVNS. The junction had 0 bases not matched to a gene; V was cut back by 1 base and J by 6 bases. The CDR3 region has the DNA TGTGCCAGCAGTGAATGGGAGGGCAATGAGCAGTTCTTC. As protein: CASSEWEGNEQFF.

V and J are TRBV15 and TRBJ1-2; D is unclear. Germline V lookup: CDR1 LNHNV, CDR2 YYDKDF (reference sequence). This CDR3 spans 14 amino acids. V lost 0 bases and J 4 bases, leaving 9 bases between the germline ends. The CDR3 DNA is TGTGCCACCAGCAGAGATCATGGTTCCTATGGCTACACCTTC. It codes for CATSRDHGSYGYTF.

This chain connects TRBV4-3 to TRBJ2-7, with TRBD1 matching over 12 bases. CDR3 length equals 18 residues. Per the germline V gene, CDR1 is LGHNA and CDR2 is YSLEER. V shed 1 base, J shed 5 bases, and the junction held 12 bases outside the gene matches. CDR3 DNA sequence: TGCGCCAGCAGCCAAGGTATGGGGACAGGGGGCGAGGTCCACGAGCAGTACTTC. Its protein is CASSQGMGTGGEVHEQYF.